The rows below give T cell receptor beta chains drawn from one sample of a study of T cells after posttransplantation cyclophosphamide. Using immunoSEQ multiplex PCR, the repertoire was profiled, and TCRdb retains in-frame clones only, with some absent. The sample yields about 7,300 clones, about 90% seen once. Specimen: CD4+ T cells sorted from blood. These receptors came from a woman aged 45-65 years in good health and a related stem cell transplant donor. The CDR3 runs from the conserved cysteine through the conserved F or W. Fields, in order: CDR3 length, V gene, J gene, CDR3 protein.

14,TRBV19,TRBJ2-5,CASSYGSGKGTQYF
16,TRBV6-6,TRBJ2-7,CASSYLRQGVTYEQYF
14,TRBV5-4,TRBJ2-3,CASSWRDSWDTQYF
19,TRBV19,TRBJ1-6,CASSIRISGETSYNSPLHF
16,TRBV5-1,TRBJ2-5,CASSLVRETFVETQYF
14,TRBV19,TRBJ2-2,CASSTTGFSGELFF
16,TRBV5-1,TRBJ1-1,CASSSPRGQGATEAFF
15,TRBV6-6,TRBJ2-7,CASSSPRLAGYEQYF
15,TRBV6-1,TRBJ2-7,CASSEKVRADYEQYF
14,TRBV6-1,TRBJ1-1,CASMRQLMNTEAFF